This TCR beta chain emerged from a study of blood T cells in healthy people across ages. Study-wide points: There were more naive CD4+ cells and higher diversity in long-lived donors than in aged donors. A roughly linear fall in TCR beta diversity per million T cells was seen with increasing age.

Primed by a sample-barcoded 5' primer and a J-beta primer mix, a second PCR proceeded for about 7 to 11 cycles. MiXCR was run by TCRdb on the 5' RACE reads, yielding one entry per CDR3 protein. Of 450,000 to 700,000 distinct CDR3 sequences in the sample, 25% to 30% were seen once. As to this clonotype: The antigen is not known.

The individuals who served as donors were healthy Caucasians living in Russia, aged about 6 to 95. Isolated PBMCs totaled at least 6.5 million in each sample. V gave up 2 bases and J gave up 0 bases; unmatched junction bases: 7. This CDR3 comprises 17 residues. The V gene's germline CDR1 is MNHEY and CDR2 SVGEGT. J is TRBJ2-5 and V is TRBV6-2 or TRBV6-3; TRBD1 agrees at 9 bases. This TCR derives from a woman aged 70-85 years in good health. Specimen: blood. CDR3 DNA sequence: TGTGCCAGCAGTTACGGGCGGACAGGGGTAAACCAAGAGACCCAGTACTTC. It yields the protein CASSYGRTGVNQETQYF.